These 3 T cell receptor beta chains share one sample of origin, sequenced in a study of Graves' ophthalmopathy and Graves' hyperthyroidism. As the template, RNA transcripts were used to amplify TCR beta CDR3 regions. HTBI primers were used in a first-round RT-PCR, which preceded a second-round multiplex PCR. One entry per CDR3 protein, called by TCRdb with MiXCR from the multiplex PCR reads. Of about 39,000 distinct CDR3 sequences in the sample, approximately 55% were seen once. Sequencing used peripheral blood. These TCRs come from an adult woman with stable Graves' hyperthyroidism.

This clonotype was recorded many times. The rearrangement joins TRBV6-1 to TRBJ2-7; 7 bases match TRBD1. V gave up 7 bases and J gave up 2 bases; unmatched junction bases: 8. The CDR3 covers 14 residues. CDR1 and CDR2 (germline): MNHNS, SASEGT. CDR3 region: CASNSGTEAYEQYF. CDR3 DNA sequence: TGTGCCAGCAACTCCGGGACAGAAGCCTACGAGCAGTACTTC.

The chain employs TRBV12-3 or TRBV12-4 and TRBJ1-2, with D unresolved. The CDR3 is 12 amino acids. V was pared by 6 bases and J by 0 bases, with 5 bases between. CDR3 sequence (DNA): TGTGCCAGCAGAACGGCTAACTATGGCTACACCTTC. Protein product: CASRTANYGYTF.

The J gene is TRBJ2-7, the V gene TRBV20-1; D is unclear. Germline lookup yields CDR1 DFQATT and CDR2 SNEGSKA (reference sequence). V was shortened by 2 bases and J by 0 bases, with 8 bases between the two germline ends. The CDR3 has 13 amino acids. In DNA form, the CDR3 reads TGCAGTGCTAGAAGCGAGAGCTCCTACGAGCAGTACTTC. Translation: CSARSESSYEQYF.